Following are 20 T cell receptor beta chains from one sample sequenced in a study of blood T cell repertoires in COVID-19. The table came from immunoSEQ multiplex PCR; TCRdb's copy has only in-frame clones and leaves some out. The data hold approximately 440,000 clones, with roughly 87% observed a single time. The sequencing sample was made of PBMCs or T cells enriched from blood (not recorded which). These TCRs come from a woman under 30 who had recovered from COVID-19.

The CDR3 DNA reads as TGTGCCAGCAGTCCTTACAGACTTGCGGGTGGCTACACCTTC. It codes for CASSPYRLAGGYTF. The rearrangement uses TRBV28 and TRBJ1-2; D unresolved. The CDR3 runs to 14 residues. Trimming left V 5 bases short and J 7 bases short, with 17 bases between. Germline CDR1 and CDR2: MDHEN and SYDVKM.

The V gene is TRBV6-1, the J gene TRBJ2-1; TRBD2 might be the D (7 bases). The CDR3 runs 14 residues. V was clipped by 2 bases and J by 5 bases, with 10 bases between them. The germline gives CDR1 MNHNS, CDR2 SASEGT. The CDR3 DNA reads TGTGCCAGCAGTGAAAGGGGGAGGGACAATGAGCAGTTCTTC. Protein: CASSERGRDNEQFF.

The V call is TRBV3-1 (or the pseudogene TRBV3-2), the J call TRBJ1-4; 7 bases map to TRBD1. The CDR3 covers 14 residues. Germline V gives CDR1 LGHDT, CDR2 YNNKEL (reference sequence). With V trimmed by 3 bases and J by 5 bases, 3 bases remained unmatched. CDR3 coding DNA: TGTGCCAGCAGCCAGCCGGGACAGAATGAAAAACTGTTTTTT. Translation gives CASSQPGQNEKLFF.

The V gene is TRBV24-1, the J gene TRBJ2-1, with D hard to call. V lost 0 bases and J 4 bases, leaving 12 bases between the germline ends. The CDR3 length is 16 residues. The germline V gene has CDR1 KGHDR and CDR2 SFDVKD. The chain's CDR3 is CATSDLVRRRYNEQFF. CDR3 DNA: TGTGCCACCAGTGATTTGGTCCGCCGCCGGTACAATGAGCAGTTCTTC.

The chain is built from TRBV6-4 and TRBJ1-2; the D is unclear. CDR3 length: 9 residues. V was pared by 8 bases and J by 9 bases, with 7 bases between. From germline, CDR1 is MRHNA and CDR2 SNTAGT. DNA for the CDR3: TGTGCCAGCCCCTGTAGCTACACCTTC. It is translated as CASPCSYTF.

The chain recombines TRBV19 with TRBJ1-1; TRBD1 might be the D (5 bases). The CDR3 is 15 amino acids. Germline V CDR1 and CDR2: LNHDA, SQIVND (reference sequence). Trimming left V 3 bases short and J 2 bases short, with 13 bases between. The CDR3 spells CASSMVVTVNTEAFF. CDR3 nucleotides: TGTGCCAGTAGTATGGTAGTGACAGTCAACACTGAAGCTTTCTTT.

This chain connects TRBV10-3 to TRBJ2-5; perhaps TRBD2 as D (5 bases). Germline CDR1 is ENHRY and CDR2 is SYGVKD. The V and J ends lost 2 bases and 1 base respectively, with 8 bases between them. This CDR3 region has 14 residues. CDR3 DNA: TGTGCCATCAGTGAGGTCCGGGGCCAAGAGACCCAGTACTTC. The encoded protein is CAISEVRGQETQYF.

The chain carries TRBV30 and TRBJ1-4, with TRBD1 matching 8 bases. The CDR3 consists of 16 residues. Germline V gene lookup returns CDR1 GTSNPN and CDR2 SVGIG (reference sequence). V lost 3 bases and J lost 8; bases outside the gene matches: 14. This CDR3 is CAWSRDRPFGEEKLFF. The CDR3 DNA follows: TGTGCCTGGAGCCGGGACAGGCCATTCGGTGAGGAAAAACTGTTTTTT.

The chain combines TRBV11-3 with TRBJ2-2, with D perhaps TRBD1 (6 bases). V was cut by 6 bases and J by 4 bases, with 24 bases left in between. This CDR3 region has 18 residues. Germline values: CDR1 SGHNT, CDR2 YENEEA. The CDR3 here is CASSFEGWGQGGTGELFF. For the CDR3, the DNA is TGTGCCAGCAGTTTTGAAGGTTGGGGACAAGGAGGCACCGGGGAGCTGTTTTTT.

V usage is TRBV28 and J usage is TRBJ1-1; TRBD1 aligns across 7 bases. Trimming at V came to 4 bases and at J to 2 bases, leaving 4 bases not matched to a gene. The CDR3 covers 14 residues. Germline V gives CDR1 MDHEN, CDR2 SYDVKM. CDR3 in DNA: TGTGCCAGCAGTTCAAGACAGGGTAACACTGAAGCTTTCTTT. Its protein product is CASSSRQGNTEAFF.

This rearrangement joins TRBV30 to TRBJ1-1; D might be TRBD1 (5 bases). The CDR3 spans 13 residues. Per germline, CDR1 GTSNPN and CDR2 SVGIG (reference sequence). Trimming stripped 0 bases from V and 6 bases from J, with 11 bases between. CDR3 sequence: CAWSVRGFAEAFF. CDR3 nucleotide sequence: TGTGCCTGGAGTGTAAGGGGATTCGCTGAAGCTTTCTTT. The full variable domain, with the rest looked up from reference TRBV30 and TRBJ1-1, is SQTIHQWPATLVQPVGSPLSLECTVEGTSNPNLYWYRQAAGRGLQLLFYSVGIGQISSEVPQNLSASRPQDRQFILSSKKLLLSDSGFYLCAWSVRGFAEAFFGQGTRLTVV.

The chain uses TRBV6-1 and TRBJ1-5; no reliable D call. Trimming shortened V by 0 bases and J by 7 bases, and 10 bases separated the two germline ends. Germline CDR1 MNHNS, CDR2 SASEGT. The CDR3 length is 14 residues. The CDR3 here is CASSEAPSSQPQHF. CDR3 DNA sequence: TGTGCCAGCAGTGAAGCCCCCTCGTCCCAGCCCCAGCATTTT.

The chain links TRBV4-1 to TRBJ1-4; 9 nucleotides align to TRBD1. Germline CDR1 MGHRA, CDR2 YSYEKL. V lost 0 bases, J lost 7 bases, and 12 bases stayed unmatched. This CDR3 is built from 18 residues. CDR3 protein: CASSQESGVGTGSEKLFF. The CDR3 region has the DNA TGCGCCAGCAGCCAAGAATCCGGGGTTGGGACAGGGAGTGAAAAACTGTTTTTT.

This chain connects TRBV5-1 to TRBJ1-6; TRBD1 might be the D (6 bases). The V end lost 5 bases, the J end lost 7 bases, and 13 bases lay between the germline ends. CDR3 length equals 14 residues. The germline CDR1 and CDR2 sequences are SGHRS and YFSETQ. The CDR3 region is CASSLTQGNSPLHF. In DNA, the CDR3 is TGCGCCAGCAGTTTAACACAGGGAAATTCACCCCTCCACTTT. The entire variable domain, with the rest obtained from reference TRBV5-1 and TRBJ1-6, is as follows: KAGVTQTPRYLIKTRGQQVTLSCSPISGHRSVSWYQQTPGQGLQFLFEYFSETQRNKGNFPGRFSGRQFSNSRSEMNVSTLELGDSALYLCASSLTQGNSPLHFGNGTRLTVT.

This chain joins TRBV5-5 and TRBJ2-3; 9 bases are shared with TRBD2. The CDR3 is 13 residues long. The ends lost 1 base at V and 8 bases at J; junction bases unmatched: 2. Germline CDR1 SGHKS, CDR2 YYEKEE (reference sequence). Here the CDR3 DNA reads TGTGCCAGCAGCTTGCCGGGACTAGCTACGCAGTATTTT. Translating it yields CASSLPGLATQYF.

The sample holds one count of this clone. The CDR3 sequence is CASSSTGTLSYEQYF. The CDR3 DNA sequence: TGTGCCAGCAGCTCCACCGGGACTCTCTCCTACGAGCAGTACTTC. The chain uses TRBV7-2 and TRBJ2-7, with D perhaps TRBD2 (6 bases). The CDR3 is made up of 15 amino acids. The germline V gene has CDR1 SGHTA and CDR2 FQGNSA. V lost 4 bases and J lost 0, with 13 bases in between.

This chain joins TRBV10-1 and TRBJ1-1, with D unresolved. V lost 6 bases and J lost 5, with 13 bases in between. The CDR3 extends over 13 amino acids. The V gene's germline CDR1 is WNHNN and CDR2 SYGVQD (reference sequence). The CDR3 here is CASRRETTTEAFF. As DNA, the CDR3 is TGCGCCAGCAGAAGGGAGACGACAACTGAAGCTTTCTTT.

The chain recombines TRBV5-1 with TRBJ2-5, with D hard to call. The ends were cut back, 0 bases at V and 3 bases at J, with 6 bases in the middle. CDR1 and CDR2 from the germline V gene are SGHRS and YFSETQ. CDR3 length: 13 residues. CDR3 amino acids: CASSLDVEETQYF. The CDR3 region has the DNA TGCGCCAGCAGCTTGGATGTCGAAGAGACCCAGTACTTC.

This chain links TRBV13 with TRBJ2-7, with D uncertain. This CDR3 is 15 amino acids long. Germline-derived CDR1 and CDR2 are PRHDT and FYEKMQ (reference sequence). Trimming removed 0 bases from V and 0 bases from J, with 9 bases in between. The CDR3 loop is CASSLGIQSSYEQYF. Written as DNA, the CDR3 is TGTGCCAGCAGCTTAGGCATTCAGTCCTCCTACGAGCAGTACTTC.

The CDR3 region is CASSLNRVTGELFF. CDR3 bases: TGTGCCAGCAGCTTGAACAGGGTCACCGGGGAGCTGTTTTTT. This chain joins TRBV5-5 and TRBJ2-2, with a tentative D call TRBD1 (6 bases). CDR1 is SGHKS, CDR2 YYEKEE, per germline (reference sequence). Trimming took off 1 base at V and 4 bases at J, with 8 bases between the two ends. The CDR3 has 14 amino acids. Variable domain in full (rest from reference TRBV5-5 and TRBJ2-2): DAGVTQSPTHLIKTRGQQVTLRCSPISGHKSVSWYQQVLGQGPQFIFQYYEKEERGRGNFPDRFSARQFPNYSSELNVNALLLGDSALYLCASSLNRVTGELFFGEGSRLTVL.